This T cell receptor beta chain was captured by sequencing in a study of cytomegalovirus exposure and HLA in healthy donors. Whole-study context: Earlier findings included over 90 million unique TCR beta sequences obtained from roughly 200 million T cells. Of around 410 genotyped donors, more than 65% grouped in the Caucasian-associated ancestry cluster. General observations from the study: Sequencing likely generated an artifact that appeared as a cluster of highly shared sequence variants.

As regards this clone: Its matching antigen is unknown.

Both 60 Vbeta primers and 13 Jbeta primers went into the PCR. Sequenced by immunoSEQ multiplex PCR; TCRdb stores in-frame clones only, minus some. The data show some 130,000 clones, around three quarters seen once. Looked up from germline, CDR1 is SGHAT and CDR2 is FQNNGV. V gave up 1 base and J gave up 2 bases, with 8 bases separating them. This CDR3 has 14 amino acids. The origin of this receptor is a man aged 30 to 45 in good health and CMV-seronegative. The chain joins TRBV11-2 to TRBJ1-2, with D unclear. Material: PBMCs. This CDR3 reads CASSLVAWNYGYTF. In nucleotides, the CDR3 is TGTGCCAGCAGCTTAGTGGCCTGGAACTATGGCTACACCTTC.